This T cell receptor (beta chain) came from a study of blood T cell repertoires in COVID-19. Across the study: Spain, Italy and the United States supplied samples that represented acute and convalescent COVID-19.

As handled by the study authors: Reference gene primer amplification in the assay estimated nucleated cell counts. Assay used: immunoSEQ multiplex PCR; TCRdb lists only in-frame clones, some missing. V and J calls and clone size are given by that table; D and trimming were obtained from the DNA. In the table there are roughly 110,000 clones, about nine tenths of which are singletons. CDR3 length equals 16 residues. CDR1 and CDR2 from the germline V gene are MNHEY and SMNVEV (reference sequence). Deletions cut 5 bases from V and 0 bases from J, with 14 bases between. This chain connects TRBV27 to TRBJ1-5; D gene ambiguous. Input material: peripheral blood. This TCR was sampled from a man aged 45-60 years with active or convalescent COVID-19. The CDR3 is CASSREGFYSNQPQHF. CDR3 DNA sequence: TGTGCCAGCAGTAGGGAGGGTTTTTATAGCAATCAGCCCCAGCATTTT.